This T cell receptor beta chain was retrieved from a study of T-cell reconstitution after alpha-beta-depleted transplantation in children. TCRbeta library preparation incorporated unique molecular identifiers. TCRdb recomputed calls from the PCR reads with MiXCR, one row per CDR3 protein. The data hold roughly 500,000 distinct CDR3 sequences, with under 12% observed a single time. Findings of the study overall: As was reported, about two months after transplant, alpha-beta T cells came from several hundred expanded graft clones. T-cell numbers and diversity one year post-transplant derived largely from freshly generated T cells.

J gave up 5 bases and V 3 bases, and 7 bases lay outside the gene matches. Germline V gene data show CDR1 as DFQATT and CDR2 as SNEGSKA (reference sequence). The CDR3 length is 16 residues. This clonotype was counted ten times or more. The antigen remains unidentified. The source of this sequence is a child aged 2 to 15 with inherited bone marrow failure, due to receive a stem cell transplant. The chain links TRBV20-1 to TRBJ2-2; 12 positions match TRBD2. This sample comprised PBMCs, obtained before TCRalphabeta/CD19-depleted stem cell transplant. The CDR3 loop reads CSARATSGRGTGELFF. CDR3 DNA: TGCAGTGCTAGGGCGACTAGCGGGAGAGGGACCGGGGAGCTGTTTTTT.